This T cell receptor beta chain originates from a study of CD8+ T cells in alopecia areata (dated by TCRdb to 2016 to 2019). As for the study more broadly: Treated patients were enrolled in an open-label pilot trial of oral tofacitinib, 5 to 10 mg twice daily, for moderate-to-severe alopecia areata. RNA was extracted with the PAXgene miRNA kit for fixed scalp, the miRNeasy kit for PBMCs, and the RNeasy kit for mouse skin. On the human side, TCRbeta sequencing was run on scalp tissue and on sorted CD4+ and CD8+ peripheral blood T cells from healthy controls and from alopecia areata patients with either patchy or totalis/universalis disease. Amplification of TCRbeta CDR3 regions was done by immunoSEQ multiplex PCR using 35 Vbeta forward primers and 13 Jbeta reverse primers. Patients on tofacitinib were biopsied at baseline and after 4 and 24 weeks of treatment, and several of the patients also had a later scalp biopsy. Tofacitinib was given for 6 to 18 months, followed by 6 months of follow-up off drug to assess delayed response and recurrence. Scalp clonality was compared among normal scalp (n=4), patchy alopecia areata scalp (n=8), and alopecia totalis/universalis scalp (n=8). In both human patients and the C3H/HeJ mouse model, the study applied high-throughput TCRbeta sequencing to look at T cell clonal expansion in alopecia areata. Disease severity in treated patients was measured with the SALT score, which quantifies the percentage of affected scalp surface area. Here is what the overall study found, with its caveats: TCR sequences shared between patients were less clear than in mice, possibly partly because of HLA diversity in the patient population. Tofacitinib significantly decreased scalp clonality and the number of expanded CD8+ clones among the top 100 scalp clones. Unlike mouse skin, which is dominated by gammadelta T cells, normal human skin has resident alphabeta T cells that are also sequenced, and this complicates analysis of the scalp TCR repertoire. Because the treated cohort was small and had only one nonresponder, larger studies are needed to examine links between baseline CD8+ expansion and response. Many expanded lesional clones persisted in scalp and blood during tofacitinib treatment, which may partly explain relapse after stopping treatment. Compared with normal scalp, lesional scalp, particularly in alopecia totalis/universalis, had higher clonality and more expanded CD8+ clones, which suggests antigenic drive.

The time point label for this specimen denotes: 4 weeks on oral tofacitinib. In light of the paper, this sample's treatment or condition label describes: oral pan-JAK inhibitor, 5-10 mg twice daily. Lesional scalp punch biopsies and peripheral blood were obtained from alopecia areata patients. PBMCs were separated by density centrifugation and stained for CD3, CD4 and CD8, after which CD4+ and CD8+ T cells were sorted on a FACSAria. Receptors were amplified or captured by the immunoSEQ multiplex PCR assay. For TCR sequencing, RNA was extracted from every sample and reverse transcribed into cDNA to serve as template. First-strand cDNA was synthesized with SuperScript III using a 2:1 mix of oligo-dT and random hexamers. Amplification bias was assessed with a synthetic immune receptor repertoire, and residual bias was removed computationally. As for the authors' bioinformatics: Raw reads were preprocessed to remove errors, and CDR3 was defined by IMGT conventions from the conserved cysteine to phenylalanine. To get clonality, Shannon entropy was normalized by log2 of the number of productive unique TCRs and the result was subtracted from 1. Scalp TCRbeta sequences were cross-referenced with sorted blood CD4 and CD8 repertoires so that the CD4 or CD8 identity of scalp clones could be inferred. TCRdb mirrors the immuneACCESS table, restricted to in-frame sequences. Some clones are absent from its copies; in checked studies, under half trace to an unresolved V gene, and the reason for the others is unknown. The V and J calls and clone size were taken over from that table, and D and trimming were inferred from the DNA. Here the sample has more than 90,000 clones; 50% to 75% occur a single time. The top ten clones comprise about 14% of the sample.

The CDR3, from cysteine to phenylalanine, totals 14 residues. Of the read, only the CDR3 DNA is kept; its 42 bases are in frame from base 1. CDR1 and CDR2 are drawn from the germline V gene: MGHRA, YSYEKL. Trimming removed 3 bases from V and 2 bases from J, leaving 10 bases between the germline ends. On this clone: No cognate antigen has been identified for it. Base qualities are missing; no much larger clone stands one base away.

The sample in question was CD8+ T cells sorted from blood, obtained at week 4, from a patient treated with tofacitinib. The source is a human donor with alopecia areata. The V gene is TRBV4-1 and the J gene is TRBJ1-2, with the D gene not clear enough to name. The DNA sequence reads TGCGCCAGCAGCCAGGTGACAATCAACTATGGCTACACCTTC. It encodes CASSQVTINYGYTF.